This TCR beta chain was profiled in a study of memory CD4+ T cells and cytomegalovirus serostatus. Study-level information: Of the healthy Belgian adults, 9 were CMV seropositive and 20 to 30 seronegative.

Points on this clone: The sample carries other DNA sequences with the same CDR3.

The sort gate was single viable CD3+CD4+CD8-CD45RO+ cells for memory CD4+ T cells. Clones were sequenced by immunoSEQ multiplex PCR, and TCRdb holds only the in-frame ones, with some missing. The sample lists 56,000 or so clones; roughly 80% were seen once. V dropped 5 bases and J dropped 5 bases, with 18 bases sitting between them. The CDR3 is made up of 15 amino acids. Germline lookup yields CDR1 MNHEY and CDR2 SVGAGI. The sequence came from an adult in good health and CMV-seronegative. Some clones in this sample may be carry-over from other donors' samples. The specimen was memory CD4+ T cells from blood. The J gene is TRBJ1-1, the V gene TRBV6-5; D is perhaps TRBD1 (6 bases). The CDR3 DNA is TGTGCCAGCAGTCCCACAGGGAGGGCGATAACTGAAGCTTTCTTT. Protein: CASSPTGRAITEAFF.